The TCR beta chain under discussion was sequenced for a study of early T cells in non-severe SARS-CoV-2 infection listed by TCRdb under 2021. The study in broad terms: TCR sequencing used bulk RNA from unsorted whole blood, so alpha and beta chains could not be paired. The investigation overall reported the following: VDJdb matching was skewed toward anti-spike CD8 responses and likely underestimated virus-specific expansions, missing private and CD4 specificities.

Set within a cohort of healthcare workers in London, UK, this nested case-control study involved weekly PCR testing of nasopharyngeal swabs along with blood sampling. Healthcare workers were recruited between 23 and 31 March 2020, during the week of the UK lockdown, and were followed weekly for up to roughly 15 weeks. This clonotype was seen more than once but under ten times. Its antigen is not yet known. It has no much larger one-base neighbor in the sample; base qualities were not kept. Receptor libraries were prepared by 5' RACE. The instrument was a NextSeq 500. The TCR library protocol attached unique molecular identifiers to individual cDNA molecules to correct for sequencing error and PCR bias. TCR alpha and beta chains were both sequenced, and the abundances of alpha and beta sequences in each sample were closely correlated with each other. As for the authors' bioinformatics: Decombinator V4 was used to annotate the V gene, J gene and CDR3 of the TCR sequences. TCRs were defined as expanded if a significant change between any two time points was detected under a Poisson model with p below 0.0001. TCR abundances were normalised to the total number of TCRs sequenced per sample and were expressed as counts per million. TRAV1-2 paired with TRAJ12, TRAJ20 or TRAJ33 defined MAIT TCRs, while TRAV10 paired with TRAJ18 defined iNKT TCRs. A search of VDJdb, accessed on 1 November 2021, was run for TCRs annotated to CMV, EBV and SARS-CoV-2, with TCRs annotated for multiple antigens excluded. In-frame beta chains were kept once TCRdb had trimmed the public reads at Q25 with fastp and called clones with MiXCR. Rows are unified per CDR3 protein, each entry keeping the most common DNA and genes. TCRdb, rather than the study authors, made the V and J calls. The sample table contains tens of thousands of distinct CDR3 sequences; only one count was recorded for around 13% of them. Jointly, the top ten make up 5% to 7% of the sample.

The CDR3 goes from the cysteine to the phenylalanine over 12 residues. Solely the CDR3 DNA is kept, with 36 bases framed from the first base. According to the germline V gene (reference sequence), CDR1 reads DFQATT and CDR2 reads SNEGSKA. Clipping removes 2 bases from V and 7 bases from J, with 5 as the unmatched junction base count. Material for sequencing was whole blood. The V and J genes are TRBV20-1 and TRBJ2-7, with TRBD1 matching 7 junction bases. This TCR was sampled from an adult who was a healthcare worker with PCR-confirmed SARS-CoV-2 infection or an uninfected control (not recorded which). The CDR3 has the sequence CSARKGAQEQYF. The DNA is TGCAGTGCTAGAAAGGGGGCGCAAGAGCAGTACTTC.